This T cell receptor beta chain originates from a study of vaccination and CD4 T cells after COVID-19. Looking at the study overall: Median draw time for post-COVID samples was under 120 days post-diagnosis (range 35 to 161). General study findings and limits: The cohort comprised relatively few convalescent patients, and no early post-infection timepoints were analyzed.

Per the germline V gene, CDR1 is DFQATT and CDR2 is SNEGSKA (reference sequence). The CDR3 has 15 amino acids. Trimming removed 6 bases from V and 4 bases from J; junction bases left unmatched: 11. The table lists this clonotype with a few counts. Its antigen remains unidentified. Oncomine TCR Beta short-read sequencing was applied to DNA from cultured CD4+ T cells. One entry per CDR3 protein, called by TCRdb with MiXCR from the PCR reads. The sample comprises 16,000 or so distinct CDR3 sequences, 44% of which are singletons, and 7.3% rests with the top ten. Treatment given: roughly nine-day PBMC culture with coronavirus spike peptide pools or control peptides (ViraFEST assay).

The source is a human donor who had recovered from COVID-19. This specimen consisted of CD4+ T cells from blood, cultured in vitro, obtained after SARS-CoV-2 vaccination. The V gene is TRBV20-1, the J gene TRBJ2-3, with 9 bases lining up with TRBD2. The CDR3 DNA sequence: TGCAGTGCCAGACTAGCGGAAGGGGGGTCAGATACGCAGTATTTT. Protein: CSARLAEGGSDTQYF.